The sequence of this T cell receptor beta chain was determined in a study of blood T cell repertoires in COVID-19 (dated by TCRdb to 2019 to 2021). Looking at the study overall: Collaborator samples came from the United States, Italy and Spain and covered acute and convalescent phases of COVID-19. The prospective study material was composed of cDNA or gDNA derived from T cells, B-cell-depleted T cells, or PBMCs. Deeply sampled blood TCRbeta repertoires from subjects exposed to, actively infected with, or recovered from COVID-19 were included in the dataset. A freely available public database, intended as a resource for researchers studying the immune response to SARS-CoV-2, is where the repertoires were released. The samples were drawn from two sources: the first 160 participants of the ongoing ImmuneRACE study, and 1,254 subjects contributed by 6 global collaborators. Sample metadata almost always included a de-identified subject ID, COVID-19 status, age in years and sex. HLA class I and class II types, where available, came from metadata supplied by the sample provider rather than from assay-based typing. Here is what the overall study found, with its caveats: The quantity of clinical and demographic metadata differed by source and by participant and was supplied without curation.

One collaborating source in Seattle enrolled patients while the patients were actively infected and followed the patients over time throughout the course of disease. Each collaborating institution followed its own protocols to collect whole blood in K2EDTA tubes. For TCRbeta analysis, collaborators shipped samples as frozen whole blood, isolated PBMCs, or DNA extracted from either of those sample types. TCRbeta CDR3 regions were amplified from genomic DNA by means of the immunoSEQ Assay, a bias-controlled multiplex PCR. The paper's processing steps were these. Nucleated cell counts per sample were estimated from amplification of reference gene primers within the assay. To quantify the absolute abundance of each unique TCRbeta CDR3 rearrangement, sequence reads were collapsed and filtered. For each sample, productive Simpson clonality was calculated by taking the square root of Simpson's diversity index across productive rearrangements. TCRdb re-hosts the immuneACCESS table, in-frame sequences only. Its copies lack some clones; in the studies checked, an unresolved V gene accounts for under half of them, and the cause for the rest is not known. The D gene and trimming were derived from the DNA, and the V and J assignments and clone size from that table. This sample comprises tens of thousands of clones, under 85% of them detected only once. The ten largest make up 2.5% to 3.5% of the sample.

About this clone: The target of this receptor is not known. No base-level quality is on record; no much larger clone is a single base apart.

CDR1 and CDR2, per the germline V gene, are SGHTA and FQGTGA. The CDR3 has 17 amino acids, counting the end cysteine and phenylalanine. CDR3 DNA only is kept here, 51 bases in frame from base 1. V trim: 1 base; J trim: 2 bases; unmatched bases: 6. The material sequenced was peripheral blood. The rearrangement joined TRBV7-3 to TRBJ2-3; 10 bases in the middle match TRBD2. This receptor was identified in a woman over 75 with COVID-19, enrolled during active disease. The nucleotide sequence is given as TGTGCCAGCAGCTTAAGGGCTAGCGGGGGCCCCACAGATACGCAGTATTTT. This sequence encodes CASSLRASGGPTDTQYF.